The 18 T cell receptor beta chains listed next were all sequenced from one sample in a study of T cells after posttransplantation cyclophosphamide. Some clones are missing from TCRdb's copy, which holds only in-frame ones; the method was immunoSEQ multiplex PCR. The sample includes approximately 40,000 clones, none of them occurring once. The specimen sequenced was PBMCs. These receptors were taken from a man aged 35-49 years in good health, CMV-negative, and a related stem cell transplant donor.

This clone was observed many times. The chain couples TRBV10-2 to TRBJ1-2; TRBD1 agrees at 8 bases. The CDR3 consists of 14 residues. Per the germline V gene, CDR1 is WSHSY and CDR2 is SAAADI. Germline trimming cut 2 bases from V and 10 bases from J; bases unmatched to any gene: 9. In nucleotides, the CDR3 is TGCGCCAGCAGTGAGCAAGGACAGGGAGTCCCCTACACCTTC. Amino acids: CASSEQGQGVPYTF.

In its sample, this clone was seen many times. The rearrangement joins TRBV6-1 to TRBJ1-3; D may be TRBD1 (5 bases). The CDR3 is made up of 16 amino acids. The germline V and J ends were trimmed by 3 bases and 4 bases, with 16 bases remaining between them. Germline V gene data show CDR1 as MNHNS and CDR2 as SASEGT. The CDR3 sequence is CASSDSDSALGNTIYF. In DNA form, the CDR3 reads TGTGCCAGCAGTGACAGCGACAGTGCTTTAGGAAACACCATATATTTT.

This clone was detected many times. V and J are TRBV9 and TRBJ2-3; D remains unclear. V lost 4 bases, J lost 2 bases, and 14 bases lay in between. Germline V gene lookup returns CDR1 SGDLS and CDR2 YYNGEE. CDR3 length equals 15 residues. CDR3: CASSPGNHYTDTQYF. As DNA, the CDR3 is TGTGCCAGCAGCCCCGGAAACCACTACACAGATACGCAGTATTTT.

This clone was seen a few times. This rearrangement joins TRBV6-1 to TRBJ2-4, with 8 bases aligning to TRBD1. Germline V gene lookup returns CDR1 MNHNS and CDR2 SASEGT. V lost 6 bases and J lost 4; bases outside the gene matches: 5. CDR3 length: 14 amino acids. CDR3 bases: TGTGCCAGCAGGGAGGACAGGGCGAAAAACATTCAGTACTTC. Translated, it gives CASREDRAKNIQYF.

This clone was seen ten or more times. The genes are TRBV18 and TRBJ1-5; 9 bases agree with TRBD1. The CDR3 extends over 13 amino acids. In germline, CDR1 is KGHSH, CDR2 LQKENI. The junction had 3 bases not matched to a gene; V was cut back by 5 bases and J by 7 bases. The CDR3 loop is CASSSDRGQPQHF. Written as DNA, the CDR3 is TGTGCCAGCTCATCCGACAGGGGGCAGCCCCAGCATTTT.

This clone has more than one count but fewer than ten. The V and J genes are TRBV29-1 and TRBJ1-2; 10 bases map to TRBD1. Per germline, CDR1 SQVTM and CDR2 ANQGSEA. The CDR3 has 13 amino acids. V gave up 6 bases and J gave up 8 bases; unmatched junction bases: 9. The CDR3 here is CSVGDRGPLGYTF. In nucleotides, the CDR3 is TGCAGCGTGGGGGACAGGGGCCCTCTGGGCTACACCTTC.

This clone was observed at least ten times. This chain joins TRBV6-5 and TRBJ1-3; D gene ambiguous. V was trimmed by 0 bases and J by 3 bases, leaving 9 bases between them. This CDR3 spans 15 amino acids. In germline, CDR1 is MNHEY, CDR2 SVGAGI. The CDR3 DNA is TGTGCCAGCAGTTACTCGAACAATTATGGAAACACCATATATTTT. Protein: CASSYSNNYGNTIYF.

This clone was detected many times. J is TRBJ1-2 and V is TRBV7-8; 8 bases match TRBD1. This CDR3 comprises 13 residues. Germline-derived CDR1 and CDR2 are SGHVS and FQNEAQ. Trimming cost V 5 bases and J 4 bases; bases outside gene matches: 3. The CDR3 DNA sequence: TGTGCCAGCAGCCCCCAGGGGGCCTATGGCTACACCTTC. The encoded protein is CASSPQGAYGYTF.

This clone was observed a handful of times. This rearrangement joins TRBV7-3 to TRBJ2-2; 8 nucleotides match TRBD1. V lost 5 bases and J lost 2; bases outside the gene matches: 4. From germline, CDR1 is SGHTA and CDR2 FQGTGA. The CDR3 extends over 15 amino acids. CDR3 sequence: CASSLDRGNTGELFF. The CDR3 nucleotides read TGTGCCAGCAGCCTCGACAGGGGAAACACCGGGGAGCTGTTTTTT.

Only a few counts were recorded for this clone. This chain joins TRBV7-8 and TRBJ2-1; 8 positions match TRBD1. V dropped 3 bases and J dropped 6; count of bases not matched to a gene: 4. This CDR3 is built from 14 residues. Germline loops: CDR1 SGHVS, CDR2 FQNEAQ. CDR3 in amino acids: CASSFTGTGNEQFF. Written as DNA, the CDR3 is TGTGCCAGCAGCTTTACCGGGACAGGCAATGAGCAGTTCTTC.

This clone has only a few counts. This chain joins TRBV2 and TRBJ2-2, with 10 bases lining up with TRBD1. The trim removed 6 bases at V and 1 base at J, leaving 2 bases unmatched. CDR1 is SNHLY, CDR2 FYNNEI, per germline. The CDR3 loop spans 15 amino acids. In nucleotides, the CDR3 is TGTGCCAGCAGGGGGACAGGGGTGAACACCGGGGAGCTGTTTTTT. It specifies CASRGTGVNTGELFF.

This clone was counted at least ten times. The chain has TRBV19 and TRBJ2-5, with 7 bases lining up with TRBD2. The CDR3 sequence is 14 residues long. Germline loops: CDR1 LNHDA, CDR2 SQIVND (reference sequence). The V and J ends lost 6 bases and 4 bases, in that order; junction bases with no gene match: 8. CDR3 region: CASRSGWGGETQYF. The DNA for the CDR3 is TGTGCCAGTAGGAGTGGTTGGGGGGGAGAGACCCAGTACTTC.

Many counts were recorded for this clone. This sequence joins TRBV4-1 and TRBJ2-1; a weak D match, TRBD2 (6 bases). The germline V gene has CDR1 MGHRA and CDR2 YSYEKL. This CDR3 is 14 amino acids long. V lost 2 bases, J lost 6 bases, and 11 bases lay in between. For the CDR3, the DNA is TGCGCCAGCAGCCAACCTTCCGGGGGCAATGAGCAGTTCTTC. Its translation is CASSQPSGGNEQFF.

This clone was counted at least ten times. The J gene is TRBJ1-2, the V gene TRBV4-1; 9 bases are a match to TRBD1. The V segment lost 3 bases and the J segment 7 bases; nucleotides outside the gene matches: 9. Germline loops: CDR1 MGHRA, CDR2 YSYEKL. This CDR3 contains 15 residues. CDR3 region: CASSQPDRGKTGYTF. DNA of the CDR3: TGCGCCAGCAGCCAGCCGGACAGGGGAAAGACTGGCTACACCTTC.

This clone was detected many times. The chain joins TRBV29-1 to TRBJ1-4, with 8 bases identical to TRBD1. V shed 7 bases and J 5 bases; nucleotides not matched to a gene: 3. The germline V gene has CDR1 SQVTM and CDR2 ANQGSEA. There are 12 residues in the CDR3. CDR3 in DNA: TGCAGCGCTGGGACAGGAAATGAAAAACTGTTTTTT. Its translation: CSAGTGNEKLFF.

This clone was observed many times. The V gene is TRBV4-1, the J gene TRBJ1-2, with a weak D call TRBD1 (5 bases). Germline CDR1 reads MGHRA; CDR2 reads YSYEKL. The CDR3 has 15 residues. Trimming removed 0 bases at V and 6 bases at J, with 14 bases between. In DNA form, the CDR3 reads TGCGCCAGCAGCCAAGATCCCCCTGGGGGGGATGGCTACACCTTC. This gives the protein CASSQDPPGGDGYTF.

This clone was observed at least ten times. CDR3 protein: CASSERARGFDSPLHF. The CDR3, as DNA: TGTGCCAGCAGTGAACGGGCCAGGGGCTTCGATTCACCCCTCCACTTT. The J gene is TRBJ1-6, the V gene TRBV6-1, with D possibly being TRBD1 (6 bases). The V and J ends lost 2 bases and 8 bases respectively, with 16 bases between them. The CDR3 spans 16 residues. Germline V lookup: CDR1 MNHNS, CDR2 SASEGT.

This clone has a handful of counts. The chain combines TRBV18 with TRBJ2-2, with TRBD1 identical over 9 bases. The V and J ends lost 3 bases and 2 bases, in that order; junction bases with no gene match: 1. Germline V CDR1 and CDR2: KGHSH, LQKENI. CDR3 length equals 15 residues. The CDR3 nucleotides read TGTGCCAGCTCACCGGGACAGGGCAACACCGGGGAGCTGTTTTTT. It translates to CASSPGQGNTGELFF.